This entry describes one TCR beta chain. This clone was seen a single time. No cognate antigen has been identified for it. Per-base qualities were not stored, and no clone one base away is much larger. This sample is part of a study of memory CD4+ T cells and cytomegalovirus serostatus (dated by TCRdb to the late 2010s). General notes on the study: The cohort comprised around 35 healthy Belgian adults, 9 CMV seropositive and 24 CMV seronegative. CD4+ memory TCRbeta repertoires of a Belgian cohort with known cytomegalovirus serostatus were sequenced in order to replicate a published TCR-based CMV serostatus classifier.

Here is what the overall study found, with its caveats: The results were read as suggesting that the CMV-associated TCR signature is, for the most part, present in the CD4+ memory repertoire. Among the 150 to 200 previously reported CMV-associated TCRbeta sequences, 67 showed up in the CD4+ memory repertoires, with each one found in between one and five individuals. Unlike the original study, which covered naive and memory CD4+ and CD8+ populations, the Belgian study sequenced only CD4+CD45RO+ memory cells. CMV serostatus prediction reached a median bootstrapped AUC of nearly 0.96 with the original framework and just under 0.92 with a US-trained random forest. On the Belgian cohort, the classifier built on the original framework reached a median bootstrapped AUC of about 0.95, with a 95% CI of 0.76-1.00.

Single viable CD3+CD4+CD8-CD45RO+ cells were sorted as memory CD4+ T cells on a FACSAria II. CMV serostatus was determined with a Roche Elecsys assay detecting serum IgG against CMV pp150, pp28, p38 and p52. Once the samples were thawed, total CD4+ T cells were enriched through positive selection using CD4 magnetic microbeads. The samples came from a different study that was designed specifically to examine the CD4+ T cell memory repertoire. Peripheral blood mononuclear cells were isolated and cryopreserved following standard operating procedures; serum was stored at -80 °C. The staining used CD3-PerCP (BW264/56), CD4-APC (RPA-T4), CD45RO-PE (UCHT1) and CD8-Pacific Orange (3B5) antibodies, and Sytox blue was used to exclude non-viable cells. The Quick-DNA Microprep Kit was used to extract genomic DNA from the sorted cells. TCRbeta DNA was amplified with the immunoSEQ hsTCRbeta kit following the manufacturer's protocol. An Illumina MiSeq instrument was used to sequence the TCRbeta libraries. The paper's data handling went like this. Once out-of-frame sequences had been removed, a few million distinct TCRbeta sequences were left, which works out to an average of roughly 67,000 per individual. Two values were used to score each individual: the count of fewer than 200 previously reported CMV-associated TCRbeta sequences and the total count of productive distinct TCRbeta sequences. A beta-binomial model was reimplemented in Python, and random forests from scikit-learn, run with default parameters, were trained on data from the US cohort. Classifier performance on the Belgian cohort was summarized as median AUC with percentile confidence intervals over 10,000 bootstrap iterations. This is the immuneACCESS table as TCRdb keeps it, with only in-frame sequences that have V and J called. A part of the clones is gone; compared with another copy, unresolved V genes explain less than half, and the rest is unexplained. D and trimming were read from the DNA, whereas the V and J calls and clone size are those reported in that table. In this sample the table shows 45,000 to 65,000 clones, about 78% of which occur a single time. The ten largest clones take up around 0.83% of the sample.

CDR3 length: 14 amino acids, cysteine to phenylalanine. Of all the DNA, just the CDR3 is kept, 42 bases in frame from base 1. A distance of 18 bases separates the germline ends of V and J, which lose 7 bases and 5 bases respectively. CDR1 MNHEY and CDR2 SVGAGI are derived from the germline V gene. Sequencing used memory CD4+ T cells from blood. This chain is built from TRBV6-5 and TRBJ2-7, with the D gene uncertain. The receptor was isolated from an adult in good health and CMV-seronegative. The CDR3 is CASKRTAAKNEQYF. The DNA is TGTGCCAGCAAACGGACGGCCGCTAAGAACGAGCAGTACTTC.